This T cell receptor beta chain was identified during a study of blood T cell repertoires in COVID-19. About the research overall: The United States, Italy and Spain supplied acute and convalescent COVID-19 samples.

Produced via immunoSEQ multiplex PCR; TCRdb's table is partial and in-frame only. The table has roughly 410,000 clones, roughly 90% seen once. Per germline, CDR1 MNHEY and CDR2 SVGEGT. The V segment lost 4 bases and the J segment 3 bases; nucleotides outside the gene matches: 8. CDR3 length: 16 residues. The sequence was collected from a middle-aged woman with COVID-19, enrolled during active disease. J is TRBJ1-5 and V is TRBV6-2 or TRBV6-3, with 8 bases identical to TRBD1. Specimen: peripheral blood. In DNA form, the CDR3 reads TGTGCCAGCAGTTTCACCGGGACAGGTTCCAATCAGCCCCAGCATTTT. Residues: CASSFTGTGSNQPQHF.